This T cell receptor (beta chain) was sequenced during a study of blood T cell repertoires in COVID-19. Study-level information: Both acute and convalescent COVID-19 samples were obtained from the United States, Italy and Spain. Sources were T cells, B-cell-depleted T cells, or PBMCs; the material itself was cDNA or gDNA.

The CDR3 runs 14 residues. Germline V lookup: CDR1 SGHTA, CDR2 FQGNSA. Unmatched junction bases numbered 3, after V lost 3 bases and J lost 2 bases. Assay used: immunoSEQ multiplex PCR; TCRdb lists only in-frame clones, some missing. The table includes approximately 140,000 clones, roughly 88% detected once. This receptor was obtained from a woman aged 60 to 75 with COVID-19, enrolled during active disease. This rearrangement joins TRBV7-2 to TRBJ1-2, with 7 bases matching TRBD1. The specimen sequenced was peripheral blood. CDR3 DNA sequence: TGTGCCAGCAGCTTTGAACAGGGGAACTATGGCTACACCTTC. This codes for CASSFEQGNYGYTF.